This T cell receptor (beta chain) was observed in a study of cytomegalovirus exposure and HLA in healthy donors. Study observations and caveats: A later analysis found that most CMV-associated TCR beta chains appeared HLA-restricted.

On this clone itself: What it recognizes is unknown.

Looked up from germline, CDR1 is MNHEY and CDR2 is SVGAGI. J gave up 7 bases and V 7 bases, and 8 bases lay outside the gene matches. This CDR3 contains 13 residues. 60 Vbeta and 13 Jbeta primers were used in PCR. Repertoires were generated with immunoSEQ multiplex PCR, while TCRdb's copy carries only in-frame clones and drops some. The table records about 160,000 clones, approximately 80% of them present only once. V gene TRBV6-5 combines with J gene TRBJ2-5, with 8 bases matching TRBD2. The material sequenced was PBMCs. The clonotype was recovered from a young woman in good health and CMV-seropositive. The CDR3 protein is CASTRTREGTQYF. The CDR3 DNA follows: TGTGCCAGCACCCGAACCCGGGAGGGGACCCAGTACTTC.